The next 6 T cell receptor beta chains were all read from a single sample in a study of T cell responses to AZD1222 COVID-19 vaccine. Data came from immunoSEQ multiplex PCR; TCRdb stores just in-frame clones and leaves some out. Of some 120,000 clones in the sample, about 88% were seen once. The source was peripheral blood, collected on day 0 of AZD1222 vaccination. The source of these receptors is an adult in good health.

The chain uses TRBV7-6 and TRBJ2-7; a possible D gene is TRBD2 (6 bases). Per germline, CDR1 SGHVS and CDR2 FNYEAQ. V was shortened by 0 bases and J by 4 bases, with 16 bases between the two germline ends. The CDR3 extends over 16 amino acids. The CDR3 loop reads CASSLAGGHYYYEQYF. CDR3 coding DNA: TGTGCCAGCAGCTTAGCGGGAGGCCATTACTATTACGAGCAGTACTTC.

The CDR3 DNA follows: TGTGCCAGCAGAGACAGACCATCACGGCCCCAGCATTTT. Its translation: CASRDRPSRPQHF. The rearrangement joins TRBV12-3 or TRBV12-4 to TRBJ1-5, with D possibly being TRBD1 (5 bases). The CDR3 is 13 amino acids. Trimming pared 6 bases from V and 9 bases from J, leaving 15 bases between.

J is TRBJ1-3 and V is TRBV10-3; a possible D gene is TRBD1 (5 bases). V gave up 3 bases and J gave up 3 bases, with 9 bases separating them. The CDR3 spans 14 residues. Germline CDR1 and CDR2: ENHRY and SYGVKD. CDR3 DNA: TGTGCCATCAGTGAAGACAGAAGTGGAAACACCATATATTTT. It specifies CAISEDRSGNTIYF.

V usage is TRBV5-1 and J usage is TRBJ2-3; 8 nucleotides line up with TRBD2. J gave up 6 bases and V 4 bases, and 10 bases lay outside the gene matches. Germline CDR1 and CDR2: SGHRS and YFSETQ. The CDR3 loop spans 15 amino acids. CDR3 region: CASSPLAGLRDTQYF. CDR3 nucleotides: TGCGCCAGCAGCCCTTTAGCGGGGTTAAGGGATACGCAGTATTTT.

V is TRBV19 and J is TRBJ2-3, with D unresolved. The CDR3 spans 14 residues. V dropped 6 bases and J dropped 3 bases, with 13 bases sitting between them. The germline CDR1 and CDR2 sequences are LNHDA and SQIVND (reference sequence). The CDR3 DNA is TGTGCCAGTAGATCCGTCGCTTGGACAGATACGCAGTATTTT. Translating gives CASRSVAWTDTQYF.

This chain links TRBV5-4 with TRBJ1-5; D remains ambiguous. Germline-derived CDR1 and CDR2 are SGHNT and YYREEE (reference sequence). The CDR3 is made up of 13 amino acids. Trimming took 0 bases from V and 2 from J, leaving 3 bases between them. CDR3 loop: CASSLDGNQPQHF. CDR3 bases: TGTGCCAGCAGCTTGGACGGCAATCAGCCCCAGCATTTT.